Below, 5 T cell receptor beta chains from the same sample are listed, as sequenced in a study of regulatory T cells in long-lasting Graves disease. The time point is: newly diagnosed GD, antithyroid drugs for less than 3 months. Construction of the TCR library relied on RNA isolated from PBMCs. Building of the TCR beta libraries involved iRepertoire HTBI primers and Arm-PCR of CDR3 regions. Each CDR3 protein is one row after TCRdb ran MiXCR on the multiplex PCR reads. The top ten clones hold about 7.6% of a sample with 400,000 to 500,000 distinct CDR3 sequences, over 12% of them seen once. These same records also appear under a second study, on T cells in Graves' hyperthyroidism and ophthalmopathy.

The specimen was peripheral blood mononuclear cells (PBMCs), collected at new diagnosis, from a patient treated with antithyroid drugs. The receptors derive from a woman in her thirties or forties with Graves disease.

This clonotype was seen a few times. It may be a read error: a sequence one base away is much more abundant. The chain employs TRBV3-1 and TRBJ1-2; possibly TRBD1 for D (5 bases). The CDR3 extends over 15 amino acids. Germline V gives CDR1 LGHDT, CDR2 YNNKEL (reference sequence). CDR3 in DNA: TGTGCCAGCAGTCGGGACGGTCTCGCGGTGAATGGCTGCACCTTC. Translated: CASSRDGLAVNGCTF.

At least ten counts were recorded for this clonotype. The chain joins TRBV12-3 or TRBV12-4 to TRBJ2-3; 10 bases align to TRBD2. V lost 1 base and J lost 6; bases outside the gene matches: 7. The CDR3 is made up of 16 amino acids. The CDR3 is CASSLGSSGRLDTQYF. CDR3 nucleotide sequence: TGTGCCAGCAGTTTAGGCTCTAGCGGGAGATTGGATACGCAGTATTTT.

This clonotype was recorded at least ten times. The gene calls are TRBV11-2 and TRBJ1-6; a weak D match, TRBD1 (5 bases). In germline, CDR1 is SGHAT, CDR2 FQNNGV. V lost 5 bases and J lost 4, with 12 bases in between. This CDR3 has 15 amino acids. The CDR3 nucleotides are TGTGCCAGCAGCCCAGAAGGGGTTTATAATTCACCCCTCCACTTT. This sequence encodes CASSPEGVYNSPLHF. The whole variable domain, remainder taken from reference TRBV11-2 and TRBJ1-6, is EAGVAQSPRYKIIEKRQSVAFWCNPISGHATLYWYQQILGQGPKLLIQFQNNGVVDDSQLPKDRFSAERLKGVDSTLKIQPAKLEDSAVYLCASSPEGVYNSPLHFGNGTRLTVT.

Remarks on this clonotype: This may come from a read error, since a much larger clone is one base off. The rearrangement uses TRBV27 and TRBJ1-1; D unclear. The V end was cut by 3 bases, the J end by 9 bases, with 14 bases between. From germline, CDR1 is MNHEY and CDR2 SMNVEV (reference sequence). The CDR3 extends over 13 amino acids. CDR3 nucleotide sequence: TGTGCCAGCAGTTTCCCGGGAGGAGCTAAAGCTTTCTTT. Translating it yields CASSFPGGAKAFF.

This clonotype was found many times. The rearrangement links TRBV2 to TRBJ1-4; D is perhaps TRBD1 (6 bases). CDR1 is SNHLY, CDR2 FYNNEI, per germline. The CDR3 sequence is 15 residues long. V lost 0 bases and J 6 bases, leaving 11 bases between the germline ends. The CDR3 nucleotides are TGTGCCAGCAGTGAAGCTACAGGGATAGATGAAAAACTGTTTTTT. Its protein is CASSEATGIDEKLFF.